The rows below give T cell receptor beta chains drawn from one sample of a study of blood T cell repertoires in COVID-19. This table comes from immunoSEQ multiplex PCR, and its TCRdb copy is limited to in-frame clones, with some not included. The table has a few hundred thousand clones, roughly 85% seen once. Sequences were obtained from peripheral blood. These TCRs come from a woman younger than 30 with acute or convalescent COVID-19. Each CDR3 is given with its conserved first and last residue. The D gene is left open where the match is weak. A row's size may be missing; if present it is once, few, many or a size class.

size,D,V,J,DNA,CDR3
NA,NA,TRBV19,TRBJ1-1,TGTGCCAGTAGTGCTCAGGGAGGCCCTGAAGCTTTCTTT,CASSAQGGPEAFF
NA,TRBD1,TRBV9,TRBJ1-2,TGTGCCAGCAGCGTAGTGTCAGGGGGCGATTTATATGGCTACACCTTC,CASSVVSGGDLYGYTF
once,TRBD1,TRBV7-9,TRBJ2-2,TGTGCCAGCAGCGCCCACAGGGGCCGGGCCGGGGAGCTGTTTTTT,CASSAHRGRAGELFF
NA,TRBD2,TRBV7-2,TRBJ2-5,TGTGCCAGCAGCTTGCGGGGGGAGACCCAGTACTTC,CASSLRGETQYF
NA,NA,TRBV24-1,TRBJ1-2,TGTGCCACCAGTGACAGCTATGGCTACACCTTC,CATSDSYGYTF
NA,NA,TRBV2,TRBJ2-7,TGTGCCAGCAGGGATTTACTGGGACTTACCTCCTACGAGCAGTACTTC,CASRDLLGLTSYEQYF
NA,NA,TRBV4-1,TRBJ2-3,TGCGCCAGCAGCCAAGAAGTAAACCTAATAGTGACAGATACGCAGTATTTT,CASSQEVNLIVTDTQYF
few,TRBD1,TRBV2,TRBJ1-2,TGTGCCAGCTTGACAGGGCCCTATGGCTACACCTTC,CASLTGPYGYTF
NA,NA,TRBV7-8,TRBJ2-7,TGTGCCAGCAGCGTACCAGGGGTAGGCTACGAGCAGTACTTC,CASSVPGVGYEQYF
NA,TRBD1,TRBV6-4,TRBJ1-6,TGTGCCAGTACAGGGGGCCTTAGAAATTCACCCCTCCACTTT,CASTGGLRNSPLHF
NA,TRBD1,TRBV28,TRBJ1-4,TGTGCCAGCAGTTTATGGGAAGGGGGCAGTGAAAAACTGTTTTTT,CASSLWEGGSEKLFF
NA,NA,TRBV27,TRBJ1-1,TGTGCCAGCAGTCCCACAGGAGCCACTGAAGCTTTCTTT,CASSPTGATEAFF
NA,TRBD1,TRBV7-8,TRBJ2-7,TGTGCCAGCAGCTTAGACAGGGGGCACGAGCAGTACTTC,CASSLDRGHEQYF
NA,NA,TRBV5-6,TRBJ2-2,TGTGCCAGCAGCTTGTGGCCCCTTAACACCGGGGAGCTGTTTTTT,CASSLWPLNTGELFF
NA,TRBD1,TRBV4-1,TRBJ1-1,TGCGCCAGCAGCCAGCTGACAGGGATGAACACTGAAGCTTTCTTT,CASSQLTGMNTEAFF
NA,NA,TRBV9,TRBJ1-2,TGTGCCAGCAGCGCTTCTCCGGCCCGGGGCTATGGCTACACCTTC,CASSASPARGYGYTF
NA,NA,TRBV28,TRBJ1-5,TGTGCCAGCAGATCCGGCCAGGGAAGCAATCAGCCCCAGCATTTT,CASRSGQGSNQPQHF
NA,TRBD1,TRBV9,TRBJ1-2,TGTGCCAGCAGCGCGGACAGGGCGGGCTATGGCTACACCTTC,CASSADRAGYGYTF
once,TRBD2,TRBV7-2,TRBJ2-1,TGTGCCAGCAGCTTTCTAGCGGGAGTTGGGAATGAGCAGTTCTTC,CASSFLAGVGNEQFF
NA,NA,TRBV7-9,TRBJ1-2,TGTGCCAGCAGCTTGGGGCAGGACCTCAACTATGGCTACACCTTC,CASSLGQDLNYGYTF
NA,TRBD2,TRBV10-2,TRBJ2-1,TGCGCCAGCATTGGGACTAGCGGGACCGGCCCCTACAATGAGCAGTTCTTC,CASIGTSGTGPYNEQFF